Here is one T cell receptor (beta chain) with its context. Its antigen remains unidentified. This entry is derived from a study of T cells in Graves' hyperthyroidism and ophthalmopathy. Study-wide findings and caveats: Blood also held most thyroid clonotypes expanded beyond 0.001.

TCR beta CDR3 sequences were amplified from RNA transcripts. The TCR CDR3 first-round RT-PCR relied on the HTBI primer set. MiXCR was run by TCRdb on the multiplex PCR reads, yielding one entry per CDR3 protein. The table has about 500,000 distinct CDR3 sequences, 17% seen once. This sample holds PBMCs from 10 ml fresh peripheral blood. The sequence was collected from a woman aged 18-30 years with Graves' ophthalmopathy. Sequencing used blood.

In DNA form, the CDR3 reads TGCAGTGGTATGAAGGATAATGAAAAACTGTTTTTT. This codes for CSGMKDNEKLFF. V is TRBV20-1 and J is TRBJ1-4, with unresolved D. Germline CDR1 DFQATT, CDR2 SNEGSKA (reference sequence). The CDR3 runs to 12 residues. V was trimmed by 7 bases and J by 4 bases, leaving 10 bases between them.